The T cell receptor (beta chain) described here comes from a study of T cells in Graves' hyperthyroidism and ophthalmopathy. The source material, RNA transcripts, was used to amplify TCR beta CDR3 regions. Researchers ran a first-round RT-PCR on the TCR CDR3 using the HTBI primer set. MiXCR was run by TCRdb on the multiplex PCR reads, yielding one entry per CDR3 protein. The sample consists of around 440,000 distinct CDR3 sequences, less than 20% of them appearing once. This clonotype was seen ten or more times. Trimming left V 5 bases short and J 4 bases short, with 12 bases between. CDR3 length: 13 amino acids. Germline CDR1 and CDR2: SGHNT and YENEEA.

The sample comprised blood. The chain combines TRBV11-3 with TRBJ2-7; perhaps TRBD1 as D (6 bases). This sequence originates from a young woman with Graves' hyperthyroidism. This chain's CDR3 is CASSSQGSYEQYF. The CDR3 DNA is TGTGCCAGCAGCAGTCAGGGGTCTTACGAGCAGTACTTC. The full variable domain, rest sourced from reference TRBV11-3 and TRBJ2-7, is EAGVVQSPRYKIIEKKQPVAFWCNPISGHNTLYWYLQNLGQGPELLIRYENEEAVDDSQLPKDRFSAERLKGVDSTLKIQPAELGDSAVYLCASSSQGSYEQYFGPGTRLTVT.